One sample yielded the 8 T cell receptor beta chains listed below, sequenced in a study of shared clonotypes between healthy human individuals. Repertoires were generated with immunoSEQ multiplex PCR, while TCRdb's copy carries only in-frame clones and drops some. The sample has roughly 380,000 clones, approximately 97% seen once; the top ten hold more than 0.3%. Sequencing input: memory CD8+ T cells sorted from blood. Subset here: CD45RO+ cells pooled with CCR7-negative TemRA cells. The receptors were gathered from a man aged 30 to 39 in good health.

V is TRBV10-3 and J is TRBJ2-3, with 11 positions matching TRBD2. J was trimmed by 2 bases and V by 2 bases; bases with no gene match: 6. The CDR3 consists of 17 residues. Germline-derived CDR1 and CDR2 are ENHRY and SYGVKD. This CDR3 is CAISEGGTSGYTDTQYF. The DNA of the CDR3 is TGTGCCATCAGTGAGGGCGGGACTAGCGGATACACAGATACGCAGTATTTT.

V usage is TRBV4-1 and J usage is TRBJ2-5; unclear D gene. Germline V lookup: CDR1 MGHRA, CDR2 YSYEKL. The length of the CDR3 is 13 residues. V gave up 3 bases and J gave up 5 bases, with 10 bases separating them. The chain's CDR3 is CASSQAERETQYF. The CDR3 nucleotides are TGCGCCAGCAGCCAGGCCGAGAGGGAGACCCAGTACTTC.

This clone came up a few times. Different DNA sequences within this sample yield the same CDR3. V is TRBV10-3 and J is TRBJ1-5; no clear D. The CDR3 runs to 12 residues. CDR1 and CDR2 (germline): ENHRY, SYGVKD. V lost 0 bases, J lost 6 bases, and 3 bases lay in between. The CDR3, as DNA: TGTGCCATCAGTGAGTCAGGTCAGCCCCAGCATTTT. It codes for CAISESGQPQHF.

The chain is built from TRBV6-6 and TRBJ1-2; D is unclear. Germline CDR1 reads MNHNY; CDR2 reads SVGAGI (reference sequence). V was shortened by 6 bases and J by 2 bases, with 7 bases between the two germline ends. This CDR3 is built from 12 residues. CDR3 sequence: CASRSGNYGYTF. The CDR3 coding sequence is TGTGCCAGCAGGTCCGGGAACTATGGCTACACCTTC.

This clone came up a few times. The V and J genes are TRBV11-2 and TRBJ2-3; 11 nucleotides match TRBD2. This CDR3 region has 16 residues. The trim removed 4 bases at V and 10 bases at J, leaving 13 bases unmatched. Germline CDR1 is SGHAT and CDR2 is FQNNGV. The chain's CDR3 is CASSSNRLAGWSAQYF. Here the CDR3 DNA reads TGTGCCAGCAGCTCGAACAGACTAGCGGGATGGTCGGCGCAGTATTTT.

The chain uses TRBV5-5 and TRBJ2-7, with 7 bases that match TRBD2. V lost 1 base, J lost 3 bases, and 7 bases stayed unmatched. The germline V gene encodes CDR1 SGHKS and CDR2 YYEKEE (reference sequence). This CDR3 spans 15 amino acids. The CDR3 DNA reads TGTGCCAGCAGCTTGTTGGGAGGGAAAGACTACGAGCAGTACTTC. Translating it yields CASSLLGGKDYEQYF.

This chain connects TRBV5-1 to TRBJ2-2, with 8 bases lining up with TRBD1. Germline V gives CDR1 SGHRS, CDR2 YFSETQ. This CDR3 has 18 residues. Trimming cost V 5 bases and J 7 bases; bases outside gene matches: 19. The CDR3 sequence is CASRGQGALTGAFGELFF. The CDR3, as DNA: TGCGCCAGCAGAGGCCAGGGGGCGCTGACGGGAGCTTTCGGGGAGCTGTTTTTT.

The genes are TRBV5-1 and TRBJ1-4; TRBD1 is a possible D gene (6 bases). This CDR3 contains 15 residues. The V gene lost 4 bases and the J gene lost 6 bases, with 16 bases spanning the gap. Germline V CDR1 and CDR2: SGHRS, YFSETQ. The CDR3 is CASSPGGGLDEKLFF. The CDR3, as DNA: TGCGCCAGCAGCCCCGGGGGGGGCCTCGATGAAAAACTGTTTTTT. Full variable domain (remainder filled in from reference TRBV5-1 and TRBJ1-4): KAGVTQTPRYLIKTRGQQVTLSCSPISGHRSVSWYQQTPGQGLQFLFEYFSETQRNKGNFPGRFSGRQFSNSRSEMNVSTLELGDSALYLCASSPGGGLDEKLFFGSGTQLSVL.